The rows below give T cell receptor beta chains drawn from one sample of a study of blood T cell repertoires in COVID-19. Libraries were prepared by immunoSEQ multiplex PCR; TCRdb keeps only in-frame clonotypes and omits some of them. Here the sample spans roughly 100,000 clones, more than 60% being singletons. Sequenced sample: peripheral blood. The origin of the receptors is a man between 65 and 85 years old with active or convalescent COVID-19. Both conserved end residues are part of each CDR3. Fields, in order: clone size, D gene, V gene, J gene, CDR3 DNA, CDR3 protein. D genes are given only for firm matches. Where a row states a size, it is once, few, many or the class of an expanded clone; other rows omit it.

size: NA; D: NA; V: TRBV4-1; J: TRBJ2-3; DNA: TGCGCCAGCAGCCAAGACGGGGTTACGCAGTATTTT; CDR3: CASSQDGVTQYF
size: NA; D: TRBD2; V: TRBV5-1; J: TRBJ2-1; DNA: TGCGCCAGCAGCTTGGCCCTAGCGGGGTACAATGAGCAGTTCTTC; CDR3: CASSLALAGYNEQFF
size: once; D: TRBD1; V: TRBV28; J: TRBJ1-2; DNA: TGTGCCAGCAGGGGGGACTGGACAGGGGCGAATGGTGGCTACACCTTC; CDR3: CASRGDWTGANGGYTF
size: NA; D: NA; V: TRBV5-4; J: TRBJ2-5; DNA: TGTGCCAGCAGCTTAAAACAGGGCGTAGAGACCCAGTACTTC; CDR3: CASSLKQGVETQYF
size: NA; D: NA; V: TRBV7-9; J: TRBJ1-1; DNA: TGTGCCAGCAGCGTTCAACGGGGGAACACTGAAGCTTTCTTT; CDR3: CASSVQRGNTEAFF
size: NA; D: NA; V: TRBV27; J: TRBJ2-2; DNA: TGTGCCAGCAGTTTAGGTAGAAACACCGGGGAGCTGTTTTTT; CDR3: CASSLGRNTGELFF
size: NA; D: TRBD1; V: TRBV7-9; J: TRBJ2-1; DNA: TGTGCCAGCAGCACCGGGACAGGGACGAACAATGAGCAGTTCTTC; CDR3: CASSTGTGTNNEQFF
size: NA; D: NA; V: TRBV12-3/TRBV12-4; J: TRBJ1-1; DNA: TGTGCCAGCAGTTTAGATCCGGGCACTGAAGCTTTCTTT; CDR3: CASSLDPGTEAFF
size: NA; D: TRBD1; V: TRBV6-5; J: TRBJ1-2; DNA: TGTGCCAGCAGCCAGGTCAGCAGGACAGGGAACTACACCTTC; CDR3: CASSQVSRTGNYTF
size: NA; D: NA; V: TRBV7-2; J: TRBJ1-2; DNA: TGTGCCAGCAGCTTAGGGAAAGGTGGGGGGTATGGCTACACCTTC; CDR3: CASSLGKGGGYGYTF
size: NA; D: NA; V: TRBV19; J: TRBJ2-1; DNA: TGTGCCAGTAGTGCCCCGGGGATCTCGGGGGCCTACAATGAGCAGTTCTTC; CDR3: CASSAPGISGAYNEQFF
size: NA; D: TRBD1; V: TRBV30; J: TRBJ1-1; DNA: TGTGCCTGGAGAAGACGGGACAGGGAACTCACGGAAGCTTTCTTT; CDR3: CAWRRRDRELTEAFF
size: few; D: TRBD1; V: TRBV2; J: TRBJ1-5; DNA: TGTGCCAGCGTCCGGGACAGGGGTCTATATCAGCCCCAGCATTTT; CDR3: CASVRDRGLYQPQHF
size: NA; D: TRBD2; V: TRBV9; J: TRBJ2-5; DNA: TGTGCCAGCAGCGGGAGTATAACTAGCGCCTTACAAGAGACCCAGTACTTC; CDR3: CASSGSITSALQETQYF
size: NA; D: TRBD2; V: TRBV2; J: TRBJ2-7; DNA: TGTGCCAGCAGTGCGACTAGCCGGGGCTACGAGCAGTACTTC; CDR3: CASSATSRGYEQYF
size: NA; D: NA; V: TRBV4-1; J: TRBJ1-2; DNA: TGCGCCAGCAGCCAAGATAATAGGGGAAGTAACTATGGCTACACCTTC; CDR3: CASSQDNRGSNYGYTF
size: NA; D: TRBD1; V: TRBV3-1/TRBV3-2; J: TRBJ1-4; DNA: TGTGCCAGCAGCCGGGGACAGGCCAGCCTTAAACTGTTTTTT; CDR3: CASSRGQASLKLFF
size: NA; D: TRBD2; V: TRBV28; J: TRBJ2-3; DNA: TGTGCCAGCAGTAGAACTAGCGGGAGGTCGATGGTCACAGATACGCAGTATTTT; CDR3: CASSRTSGRSMVTDTQYF
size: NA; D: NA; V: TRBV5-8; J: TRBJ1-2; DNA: TGTGCCAGCAGCCCGGGGATTTTGAACTATGGCTACACCTTC; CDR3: CASSPGILNYGYTF
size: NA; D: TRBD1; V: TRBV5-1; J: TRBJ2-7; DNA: TGCGCCAGCAGCTTGGTACCGGGACAGGGGACCGAGCAGTACTTC; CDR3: CASSLVPGQGTEQYF
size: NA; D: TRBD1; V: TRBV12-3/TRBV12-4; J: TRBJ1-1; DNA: TGTGCCAGTATAGCGACAGGGAGGAATGAAGCTTTCTTT; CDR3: CASIATGRNEAFF
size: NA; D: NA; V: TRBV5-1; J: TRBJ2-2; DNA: TGCGCCAGCAGCTTGGGGGCTCTACCTGGCACCGGGGAGCTGTTTTTT; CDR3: CASSLGALPGTGELFF
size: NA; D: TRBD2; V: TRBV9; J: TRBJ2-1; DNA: TGTGCCAGCAGCGTAGAGGCGGGAGGCTGGGATGAGCAGTTCTTC; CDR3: CASSVEAGGWDEQFF
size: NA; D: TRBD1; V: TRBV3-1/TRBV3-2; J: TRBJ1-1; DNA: TGTGCCAGCAGCCGTACAGGGGCTGAAGCTTTCTTT; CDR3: CASSRTGAEAFF
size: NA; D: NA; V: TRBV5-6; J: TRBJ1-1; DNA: TGTGCCAGCAGCTTGGTTCGAGGAACTGAAGCTTTCTTT; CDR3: CASSLVRGTEAFF
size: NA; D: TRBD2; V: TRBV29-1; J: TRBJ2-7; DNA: TGCAGCGTTGCTAGCGGGAGGGAGGGCGAGCAGTACTTC; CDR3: CSVASGREGEQYF
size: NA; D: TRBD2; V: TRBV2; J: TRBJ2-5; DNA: TGTGCCAGCAGTGAAAGTTCGGGCGGGAGAAGAAAGGAGACCCAGTACTTC; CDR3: CASSESSGGRRKETQYF
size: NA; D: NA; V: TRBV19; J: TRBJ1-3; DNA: TGTGCCAGTGCCCCCCGCAGCTCTGGAAACACCATATATTTT; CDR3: CASAPRSSGNTIYF
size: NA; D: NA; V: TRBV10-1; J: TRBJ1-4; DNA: TGCGCCAGCAGTGACACTCTTGCAACTAATGAAAAACTGTTTTTT; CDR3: CASSDTLATNEKLFF
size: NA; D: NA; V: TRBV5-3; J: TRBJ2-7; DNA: TGTGCCAGAAGCTTGCGCGGGCGTCCCTACGAGCAGTACTTC; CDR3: CARSLRGRPYEQYF
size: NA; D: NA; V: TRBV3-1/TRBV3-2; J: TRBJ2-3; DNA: TGTGCCAGCAGCCAAAGAGCGGTGTATCCGACAGATACGCAGTATTTT; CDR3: CASSQRAVYPTDTQYF
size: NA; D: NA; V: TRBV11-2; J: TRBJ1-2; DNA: TGTGCCAGCAGCTTACAGGAATTAGGAGGCTACACCTTC; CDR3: CASSLQELGGYTF
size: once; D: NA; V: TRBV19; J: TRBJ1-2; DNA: TGTGCCAGTAGTCCCGCCTTGAGCAACTATGGCTACACCTTC; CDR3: CASSPALSNYGYTF
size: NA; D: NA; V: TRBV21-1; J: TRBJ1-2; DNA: TGTGCCAGCAGCTCCCACGCCAGGGCCCCCTATGGCTACACCTTC; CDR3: CASSSHARAPYGYTF
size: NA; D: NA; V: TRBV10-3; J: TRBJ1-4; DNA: TGTGCCGCACAGGGTGGCCTTAATGAAAAACTGTTTTTT; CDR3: CAAQGGLNEKLFF
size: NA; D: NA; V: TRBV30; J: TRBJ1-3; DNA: TGTGCCTGGACCCAGGGGAAAGGAAACACCATATATTTT; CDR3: CAWTQGKGNTIYF
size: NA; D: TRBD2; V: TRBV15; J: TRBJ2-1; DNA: TGTGCCACCAGCAGAGATGCCGGGACTAGCGGTGGTGAGCAGTTCTTC; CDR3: CATSRDAGTSGGEQFF